This T cell receptor (beta chain) was captured by sequencing in a study of radiotherapy plus CTLA-4 blockade in lung cancer. Study-wide context: In under 20% of patients, objective responses were seen; approximately 34% had disease control.

General study findings and limits: In blood, TCR clones derived from the tumor expanded after radiotherapy plus ipilimumab. Response, reportedly, was best predicted by interferon-beta along with early blood T cell clone dynamics.

This CDR3 has 10 residues. The germline V gene encodes CDR1 MNHEY and CDR2 SVGAGI. V gave up 8 bases and J gave up 9 bases, with 8 bases separating them. Produced via immunoSEQ multiplex PCR; TCRdb's table is partial and in-frame only. The profile shows about 14,000 clones, about 89% of them singletons. With regard to this clone: Its antigen is as yet unknown.

Lung cancer patients with chemo-refractory metastatic non-small-cell disease were given focal radiation plus CTLA-4 blockade with ipilimumab. The sequence came from a human donor with non-small cell lung cancer that progressed on radiotherapy plus ipilimumab. Some clones in this sample may be carry-over from other donors' samples. The chain employs TRBV6-5 and TRBJ2-1; D is unclear. The sample consisted of peripheral blood, taken from a patient treated with radiotherapy plus ipilimumab. For the CDR3, the DNA is TGTGCCAGCTCGTCGGGTGAGCAGTTCTTC. As protein: CASSSGEQFF.